Listed here are 27 T cell receptor beta chains from one sample, sequenced in a study of blood T cell repertoires in COVID-19. Generated by immunoSEQ multiplex PCR, the TCRdb table keeps only in-frame clones and is missing some. The data contain 200,000 to 300,000 clones, around 88% of them seen just once; the ten biggest clones take up roughly 2.4%. Sequencing was carried out using PBMCs or T cells enriched from blood (not recorded which). These receptor sequences come from a middle-aged woman with acute COVID-19.

This clone came up once. The chain recombines TRBV4-3 with TRBJ1-2; 7 bases agree with TRBD1. This CDR3 is 15 amino acids long. V shed 3 bases and J 4 bases; nucleotides not matched to a gene: 8. Germline CDR1 is LGHNA and CDR2 is YSLEER. CDR3 bases: TGCGCCAGCAGCCAGGCTCGACAGGGACCCTATGGCTACACCTTC. This gives the protein CASSQARQGPYGYTF.

This chain connects TRBV2 to TRBJ2-2; a weak D match, TRBD2 (7 bases). Trimming removed 5 bases at V and 5 bases at J, with 15 bases between. Germline V gene sequence: CDR1 SNHLY, CDR2 FYNNEI. The CDR3 covers 15 residues. Here the CDR3 reads CASSSQGRGTGELFF. The CDR3 coding sequence is TGTGCCAGCAGTTCCCAGGGGAGGGGGACCGGGGAGCTGTTTTTT.

This chain uses TRBV30 with TRBJ1-6, with 11 bases lining up with TRBD1. In germline, CDR1 is GTSNPN, CDR2 SVGIG (reference sequence). There are 17 residues in the CDR3. The V segment lost 2 bases and the J segment 8 bases; nucleotides outside the gene matches: 11. The CDR3 protein is CAWSSSIGTGGDSPLHF. As DNA, the CDR3 is TGTGCCTGGAGTTCCTCAATTGGGACAGGGGGTGATTCACCCCTCCACTTT.

This clone has a single count. V gene TRBV5-1 combines with J gene TRBJ2-7; TRBD1 is a possible D gene (5 bases). Germline V lookup: CDR1 SGHRS, CDR2 YFSETQ. V was pared by 4 bases and J by 3 bases, with 23 bases between. The CDR3 has 17 residues. The CDR3 DNA is TGCGCCAGCAGCCTGGGTCTGGCTGGGGCATTTTACTACGAGCAGTACTTC. Protein product: CASSLGLAGAFYYEQYF.

The rearrangement links TRBV18 to TRBJ1-1; D is unclear. CDR1 is KGHSH and CDR2 is LQKENI in the germline V gene. CDR3 length: 12 residues. Trimming stripped 2 bases from V and 10 bases from J, with 11 bases between. CDR3 sequence (DNA): TGTGCCAGCTCACCATTGCGGGAGGGAGCTTTCTTT. Translated: CASSPLREGAFF.

The V call is TRBV7-2, the J call TRBJ1-6; D call uncertain. The CDR3 extends over 16 amino acids. Germline V gene lookup returns CDR1 SGHTA and CDR2 FQGNSA. Trimming took off 0 bases at V and 5 bases at J, with 11 bases between the two ends. The CDR3 sequence is CASSLAPGSNNSPLHF. CDR3 sequence (DNA): TGTGCCAGCAGCTTAGCGCCGGGGAGTAATAATTCACCCCTCCACTTT.

This clone was counted once. This rearrangement joins TRBV11-3 to TRBJ2-2; 8 bases map to TRBD1. After removal of 5 bases from V and 5 bases from J, the junction contained 7 bases not matched to a gene. CDR1 and CDR2 (germline): SGHNT, YENEEA. The CDR3 runs to 15 residues. The CDR3, as DNA: TGTGCCAGCAGCCCGGGACAGGTTGGAACCGGGGAGCTGTTTTTT. The encoded protein is CASSPGQVGTGELFF.

CDR3 nucleotides: TGTGCCAGTAGTACAACAGGAGGGGGAAACACCATATATTTT. Protein product: CASSTTGGGNTIYF. V is TRBV19 and J is TRBJ1-3; D possibly corresponds to TRBD1 (5 bases). CDR3 size: 14 residues. The germline CDR1 and CDR2 sequences are LNHDA and SQIVND (reference sequence). V shed 4 bases and J shed 4 bases, with 11 bases lying between them.

The chain links TRBV7-2 to TRBJ2-7; D perhaps matches TRBD2 (5 bases). The CDR3 length is 15 residues. CDR1 SGHTA and CDR2 FQGNSA come from the germline V gene. V lost 5 bases and J lost 2, with 16 bases in between. The CDR3: CASSEIGGNAYEQYF. The CDR3, as DNA: TGTGCCAGCAGCGAAATTGGAGGCAACGCCTACGAGCAGTACTTC.

The J gene is TRBJ2-2, the V gene TRBV19; 8 nucleotides align to TRBD1. There are 14 residues in the CDR3. Trimming removed 9 bases from V and 1 base from J; junction bases left unmatched: 4. From germline, CDR1 is LNHDA and CDR2 SQIVND (reference sequence). In DNA form, the CDR3 reads TGTGCCAGCAGGGGGCATAGGAACACCGGGGAGCTGTTTTTT. Its translation is CASRGHRNTGELFF.

The chain joins TRBV3-1 (or the pseudogene TRBV3-2) to TRBJ2-1, with 8 bases fitting TRBD2. Losses at the gene ends were 6 bases for V and 3 bases for J; bases not matched to a gene: 7. This CDR3 comprises 15 residues. Germline assignment: CDR1 LGHDT and CDR2 YNNKEL (reference sequence). The CDR3 is CASRARAGDYNEQFF. CDR3 bases: TGTGCCAGCAGGGCCCGAGCGGGAGACTACAATGAGCAGTTCTTC.

The chain recombines TRBV28 with TRBJ2-7; a possible D gene is TRBD2 (5 bases). The CDR3 totals 13 residues. V was shortened by 6 bases and J by 2 bases, with 11 bases between the two germline ends. The germline gives CDR1 MDHEN, CDR2 SYDVKM. The CDR3 DNA sequence: TGTGCCAGCAGGTCTTCCGGGGCCTACGAGCAGTACGTC. This codes for CASRSSGAYEQYV.

The V call is TRBV5-1, the J call TRBJ2-3, with 7 nucleotides matching TRBD2. J gave up 1 base and V 0 bases, and 5 bases lay outside the gene matches. This CDR3 has 16 amino acids. Germline CDR1 is SGHRS and CDR2 is YFSETQ. CDR3 amino acids: CASSLGLAARTDTQYF. CDR3 coding DNA: TGCGCCAGCAGCTTGGGGCTAGCGGCCCGCACAGATACGCAGTATTTT.

This chain joins TRBV7-2 and TRBJ1-2; D is possibly TRBD1 (6 bases). Trimming took 0 bases from V and 0 from J, leaving 17 bases between them. The CDR3 contains 18 residues. Germline V gives CDR1 SGHTA, CDR2 FQGNSA. CDR3 residues: CASSLARIGQKANYGYTF. The CDR3 DNA follows: TGTGCCAGCAGCTTAGCAAGAATAGGACAGAAAGCTAACTATGGCTACACCTTC. Filled out from reference TRBV7-2 and TRBJ1-2, the complete variable domain reads GAGVSQSPSNKVTEKGKDVELRCDPISGHTALYWYRQSLGQGLEFLIYFQGNSAPDKSGLPSDRFSAERTGGSVSTLTIQRTQQEDSAVYLCASSLARIGQKANYGYTFGSGTRLTVV.

V and J are TRBV10-1 and TRBJ1-1, with 8 bases aligning to TRBD1. The V segment lost 0 bases and the J segment 11 bases; nucleotides outside the gene matches: 8. The CDR3 sequence is 14 residues long. Looked up from germline, CDR1 is WNHNN and CDR2 is SYGVQD (reference sequence). CDR3 sequence reads: CASSESGQGGKAFF. In nucleotides, the CDR3 is TGCGCCAGCAGTGAGTCCGGACAGGGTGGGAAGGCTTTCTTT.

The J gene is TRBJ1-2, the V gene TRBV4-2; possibly TRBD1 for D (6 bases). CDR1 is LGHNA and CDR2 is YNFKEQ in the germline V gene. This CDR3 has 15 amino acids. Trimming stripped 2 bases from V and 2 bases from J, with 12 bases between. CDR3 DNA sequence: TGTGCCAGCAGCCAAAGATCGGGGGGCAACTATGGCTACACCTTC. It specifies CASSQRSGGNYGYTF.

The V and J genes are TRBV4-3 and TRBJ2-7; TRBD1 aligns across 11 bases. Germline V gene sequence: CDR1 LGHNA, CDR2 YSLEER. The CDR3 is made up of 16 amino acids. The V segment lost 0 bases and the J segment 3 bases; nucleotides outside the gene matches: 4. This CDR3 is CASSQDSGTGGYEQYF. The CDR3 bases are TGCGCCAGCAGCCAAGATAGTGGGACAGGGGGCTACGAGCAGTACTTC.

J is TRBJ1-4 and V is TRBV25-1; D possibly corresponds to TRBD1 (5 bases). This CDR3 region has 15 residues. Trimming took off 3 bases at V and 0 bases at J, with 8 bases between the two ends. Germline CDR1 MGHDK, CDR2 SYGVNS. The CDR3 DNA follows: TGTGCCAGCAGTGAGCCAGGGCCAACTAATGAAAAACTGTTTTTT. Its translation: CASSEPGPTNEKLFF.

The V gene is TRBV6-6, the J gene TRBJ1-1, with 7 bases that match TRBD1. The length of the CDR3 is 14 residues. Germline CDR1 MNHNY, CDR2 SVGAGI (reference sequence). Germline trimming cut 2 bases from V and 4 bases from J; bases unmatched to any gene: 4. The CDR3 DNA reads TGTGCCAGCAGTTACCTATCAGGGGGCACTGAAGCTTTCTTT. Its translation is CASSYLSGGTEAFF.

The genes are TRBV6-2 or TRBV6-3 and TRBJ1-4, with D possibly TRBD1 on 5 matching bases. V lost 5 bases, J lost 6 bases, and 10 bases lay in between. Germline V CDR1 and CDR2: MNHEY, SVGEGT. This CDR3 is 13 amino acids long. CDR3 sequence: CASSKDKYEKLFF. Here the CDR3 DNA reads TGTGCCAGCAGTAAGGACAAGTATGAAAAACTGTTTTTT.

The chain has TRBV9 and TRBJ2-3; a weak D match, TRBD1 (5 bases). There are 13 residues in the CDR3. Deletions cut 0 bases from V and 3 bases from J, with 5 bases between. The V gene's germline CDR1 is SGDLS and CDR2 YYNGEE. The CDR3 DNA is TGTGCCAGCAGCGTAGCAGGGACAGATACGCAGTATTTT. It specifies CASSVAGTDTQYF.

The chain links TRBV18 to TRBJ1-6, with 8 bases lining up with TRBD1. The germline gives CDR1 KGHSH, CDR2 LQKENI. This CDR3 comprises 14 residues. V shed 2 bases and J 8 bases; nucleotides not matched to a gene: 2. CDR3 loop: CASSPAGGDSPLHF. The CDR3 DNA sequence: TGTGCCAGCTCACCAGCAGGGGGCGATTCACCCCTCCACTTT.

This chain links TRBV6-2 or TRBV6-3 with TRBJ1-1; 9 bases map to TRBD1. Losses at the gene ends were 4 bases for V and 2 bases for J; bases not matched to a gene: 14. The CDR3 runs 18 residues. Looked up from germline, CDR1 is MNHEY and CDR2 is SVGEGT. The chain's CDR3 is CASSFPPGQGRGNTEAFF. CDR3 DNA: TGTGCCAGCAGTTTTCCACCGGGACAGGGTCGAGGAAACACTGAAGCTTTCTTT.

In its sample, this clone was seen once. The chain links TRBV7-2 to TRBJ1-4; weak D call: TRBD1 (6 bases). The germline V and J ends were trimmed by 5 bases and 7 bases, with 17 bases remaining between them. This CDR3 spans 15 amino acids. CDR1 and CDR2 (germline): SGHTA, FQGNSA. CDR3 DNA: TGTGCCAGCAGCCTATGGACAGCGGGGGTTGAAAAACTGTTTTTT. It yields the protein CASSLWTAGVEKLFF.

The chain carries TRBV15 and TRBJ2-7; a weak D match, TRBD2 (5 bases). Germline V gene data show CDR1 as LNHNV and CDR2 as YYDKDF (reference sequence). Trimming took off 4 bases at V and 7 bases at J, with 20 bases between the two ends. This CDR3 contains 15 residues. CDR3: CATSTSGGIYGEQYV. In DNA form, the CDR3 reads TGTGCCACCAGCACATCTGGAGGCATCTATGGGGAGCAGTACGTC.

Only a few counts were recorded for this clone. The chain recombines TRBV11-2 with TRBJ2-3; TRBD1 is a possible D gene (5 bases). Trimming cost V 3 bases and J 6 bases, with 16 bases left between them. Germline V lookup: CDR1 SGHAT, CDR2 FQNNGV. This CDR3 is built from 15 residues. The CDR3 is CASSLSLDTIDTQYF. DNA for the CDR3: TGTGCCAGCAGCTTGTCGCTGGACACCATTGATACGCAGTATTTT.

The chain employs TRBV29-1 and TRBJ2-5, with a tentative D call TRBD2 (5 bases). Between the trimmed V and J ends, which lost 2 bases and 2 bases, there was a span of 9 bases. CDR3 size: 13 residues. Germline V gene lookup returns CDR1 SQVTM and CDR2 ANQGSEA. CDR3 nucleotides: TGCAGCGTTGAATTCGGGGTACAAGAGACCCAGTACTTC. This translates into CSVEFGVQETQYF.